These T cell receptor beta chains were read from a single sample in a study of blood T cell repertoires in COVID-19. Method: immunoSEQ multiplex PCR; TCRdb's copy keeps in-frame clones and lacks some. Among just under 150,000 clones, approximately 84% were seen once, and the ten largest hold about 2.8%. Specimen: peripheral blood. The receptor set was obtained from a human donor with acute or convalescent COVID-19. The donor label of this sample is uncertain. Each CDR3 is given with its conserved first and last residue. Each record gives: clone size, J gene, V gene, D gene, CDR3 DNA, CDR3 protein. D genes are given only for firm matches. A row's size may be missing; if present it is once, few, many or a size class.

NA	TRBJ2-7	TRBV6-5	NA	TGTGCCAGCAAGGTCCTGTCGGGTAGCTCCTACGAGCAGTACTTC	CASKVLSGSSYEQYF
NA	TRBJ2-7	TRBV15	NA	TGTGCCACCAGCAGAGGACAGGTGACTTCCTACGAGCAGTACTTC	CATSRGQVTSYEQYF
NA	TRBJ2-6	TRBV7-3	NA	TGTGCCAGCAGCTCCCCGGGACACCCCTCTGGGGCCAACGTCCTGACTTTC	CASSSPGHPSGANVLTF
NA	TRBJ2-1	TRBV3-1/TRBV3-2	TRBD2	TGTGCCAGCAGCCAAGGGCAACTAGCGGGCAATGAGCAGTTCTTC	CASSQGQLAGNEQFF
NA	TRBJ2-2	TRBV7-2	TRBD1	TGTGCCAGCAGCTTACAGGGGGCATACACCGGGGAGCTGTTTTTT	CASSLQGAYTGELFF
NA	TRBJ1-1	TRBV4-3	NA	TGCGCCAGCAGCCAAGCAGGTAATGGTGCTGAAGCTTTCTTT	CASSQAGNGAEAFF
NA	TRBJ1-2	TRBV6-5	NA	TGTGCCAGCAGTCGCGACGGGTCTAACTATGGCTACACCTTC	CASSRDGSNYGYTF
once	TRBJ1-4	TRBV3-1/TRBV3-2	NA	TGTGCCAGCAGCCCCCGTGGCGGGGGCAATTTTGCAACTAATGAAAAACTGTTTTTT	CASSPRGGGNFATNEKLFF
NA	TRBJ2-1	TRBV5-1	NA	TGCGCCAGCAGCCTATCCCGCGACAATGAGCAGTTCTTC	CASSLSRDNEQFF
NA	TRBJ2-2	TRBV13	TRBD2	TGTGCCAGCAACGAGAATCCGGGGGGGGACACCGGGGAGCTGTTTTTT	CASNENPGGDTGELFF